This T cell receptor (beta chain) was sequenced in a study of T cell changes during pregnancy in multiple sclerosis. This CDR3 has 11 residues. The V end was cut by 6 bases, the J end by 8 bases, with 10 bases between. CDR1 is SNHLY, CDR2 FYNNEI, per germline. Repertoires were generated with immunoSEQ multiplex PCR, while TCRdb's copy carries only in-frame clones and drops some. The sample records approximately 24,000 clones, roughly nine tenths being singletons. This TCR came from a female donor in good health, enrolled as a control in a pregnancy study. The J gene is TRBJ1-1, the V gene TRBV2, with D unresolved. This specimen was CD8+ T cells from peripheral blood mononuclear cells, taken in the third trimester of pregnancy. The CDR3 loop is CASRSGVEAFF. In nucleotides, the CDR3 is TGTGCCAGCAGGTCCGGGGTGGAAGCTTTCTTT.